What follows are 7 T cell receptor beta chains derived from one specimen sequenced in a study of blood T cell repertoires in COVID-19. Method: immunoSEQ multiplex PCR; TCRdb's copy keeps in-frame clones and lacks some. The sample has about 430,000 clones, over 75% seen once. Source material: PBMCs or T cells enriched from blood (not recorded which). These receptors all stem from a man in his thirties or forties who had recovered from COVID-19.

The CDR3 nucleotides are TGTGCCTGGAGCGGAGGGGTGGAGATTCGGGGGCAGTACTTC. The encoded protein is CAWSGGVEIRGQYF. The gene calls are TRBV30 and TRBJ2-7, with TRBD2 as a possible D gene (6 bases). Germline V CDR1 and CDR2: GTSNPN, SVGIG (reference sequence). Trimming shortened V by 3 bases and J by 9 bases, and 21 bases separated the two germline ends. The CDR3 length is 14 residues.

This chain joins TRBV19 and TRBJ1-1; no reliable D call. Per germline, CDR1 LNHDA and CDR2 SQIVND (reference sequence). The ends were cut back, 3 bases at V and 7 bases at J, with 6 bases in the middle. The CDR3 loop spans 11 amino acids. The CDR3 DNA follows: TGTGCCAGTAGTATCCGGGGTGAAGCTTTCTTT. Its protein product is CASSIRGEAFF.

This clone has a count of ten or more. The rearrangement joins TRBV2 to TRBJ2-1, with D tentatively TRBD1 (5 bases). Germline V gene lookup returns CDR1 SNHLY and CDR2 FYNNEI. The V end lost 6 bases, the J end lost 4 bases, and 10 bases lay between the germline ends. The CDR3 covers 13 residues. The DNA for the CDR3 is TGTGCCAGCAGGCCGGACACGTACAATGAGCAGTTCTTC. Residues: CASRPDTYNEQFF.

CDR3 region: CASSTRTSGIGDTQYF. DNA for the CDR3: TGTGCCAGCAGCACCCGGACTAGCGGGATTGGGGATACGCAGTATTTT. The rearrangement joins TRBV7-8 to TRBJ2-3; 12 nucleotides agree with TRBD2. Germline V gives CDR1 SGHVS, CDR2 FQNEAQ. Losses at the gene ends were 5 bases for V and 6 bases for J; bases not matched to a gene: 9. The CDR3 contains 16 residues.

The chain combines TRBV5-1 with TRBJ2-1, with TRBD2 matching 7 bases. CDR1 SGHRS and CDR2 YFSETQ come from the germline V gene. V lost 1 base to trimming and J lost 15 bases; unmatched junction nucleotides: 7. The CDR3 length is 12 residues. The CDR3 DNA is TGCGCCAGCAGCTTGAGCGGGGAGGTGGGGTTCTTC. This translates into CASSLSGEVGFF.

The CDR3, as DNA: TGCGCCAGCAGCCAAGGGGTGGGACAAAGAAACACTGAAGCTTTCTTT. This encodes CASSQGVGQRNTEAFF. The rearrangement joins TRBV4-1 to TRBJ1-1; D may be TRBD1 (6 bases). Deletions cut 1 base from V and 2 bases from J, with 14 bases between. Germline V gene data show CDR1 as MGHRA and CDR2 as YSYEKL. This CDR3 has 16 residues.

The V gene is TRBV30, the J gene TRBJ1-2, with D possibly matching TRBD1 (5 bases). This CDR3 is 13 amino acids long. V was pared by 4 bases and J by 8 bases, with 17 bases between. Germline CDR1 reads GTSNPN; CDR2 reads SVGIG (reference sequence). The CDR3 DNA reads TGTGCCTGGAACCTGGGGGGGTCGGACGGCTACACCTTC. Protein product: CAWNLGGSDGYTF. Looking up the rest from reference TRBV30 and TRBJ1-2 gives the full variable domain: SQTIHQWPATLVQPVGSPLSLECTVEGTSNPNLYWYRQAAGRGLQLLFYSVGIGQISSEVPQNLSASRPQDRQFILSSKKLLLSDSGFYLCAWNLGGSDGYTFGSGTRLTVV.